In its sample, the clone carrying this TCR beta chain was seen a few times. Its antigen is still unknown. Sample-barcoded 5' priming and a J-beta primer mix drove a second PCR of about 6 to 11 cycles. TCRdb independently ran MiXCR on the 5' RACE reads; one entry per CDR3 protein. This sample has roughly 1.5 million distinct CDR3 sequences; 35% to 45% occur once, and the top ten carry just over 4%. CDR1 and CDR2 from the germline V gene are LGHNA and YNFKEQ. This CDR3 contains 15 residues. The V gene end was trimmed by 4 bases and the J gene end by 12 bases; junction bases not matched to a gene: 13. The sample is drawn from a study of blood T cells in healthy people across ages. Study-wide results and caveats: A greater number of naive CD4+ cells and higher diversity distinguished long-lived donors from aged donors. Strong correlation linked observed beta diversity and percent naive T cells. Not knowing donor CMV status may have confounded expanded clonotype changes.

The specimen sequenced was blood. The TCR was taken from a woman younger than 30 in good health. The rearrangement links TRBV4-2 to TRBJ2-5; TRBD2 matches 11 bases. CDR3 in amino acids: CASSPFISLAGDEYF. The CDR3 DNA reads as TGTGCCAGCAGCCCTTTTATATCACTAGCGGGAGATGAGTACTTC.